This T cell receptor (beta chain) was observed in a study of cytomegalovirus exposure and HLA in healthy donors (TCRdb year 2017). About the study as a whole: According to an earlier analysis of several hundred of the donors, about 180 million T cells yielded 90 million to 140 million unique TCR beta sequences and more than 250 Gb of sequence data. About 280 gigabases of sequencing data and roughly 90 million unique TCR sequences were included in an early release covering around 650 HLA-typed donors. Among the roughly 400 genotyped donors, around 81% belonged to the genetic ancestry cluster associated with self-reported Caucasian donors. The study aimed to test whether signatures of past pathogen exposure could be identified by cataloging public T cell receptors. Using immunosequencing, the study profiled T cell repertoires from fewer than 850 subjects and related those repertoires to cytomegalovirus serostatus. Besides the first cohort of under 700 subjects, a separate validation cohort made up of 120 different subjects was used. To predict cytomegalovirus infection status, the study combined high-throughput TCR immunosequencing, statistical association of individual TCRs with disease status, and machine learning. In a later analysis, previously published TCR beta repertoires from fewer than 750 donors were re-analyzed and high-resolution HLA genotyping was added so that TCR occurrence patterns could be studied. Rather than drawing on any new phenotypic data, the later analysis identified candidate immune exposures from TCR beta sequences and the way those sequences occurred across donors. An earlier analysis of nearly 600 of the donors applied high-throughput TCR beta sequencing to assess whether each TCR beta V gene segment acted as functional or pseudogenic. Alongside the repertoire data, information on donor age, sex, ethnicity and CMV serostatus was compiled. Genome-wide SNP genotypes for about three fifths of the 666 donors were used in a later genetic analysis, which treated that subset as a discovery cohort. All discovery cohort repertoires had been generated on a single sequencing platform. Both class I and class II loci were covered by HLA typing, at four-digit resolution. The number of typed donors differed by locus: about 620-630 for A, B, C, DRB1 and DQB1; 500 to 550 for DQA1; 600 to 610 for DPA1; and around 490 for DPB1. Several DR-DQ haplotypes were treated as single units for association and clustering because of strong linkage in the cohort. Among 398 genotyped donors of the cohort, an average of about 240,000 unique TCR beta nucleotide sequences were sequenced per donor, about a sixth of them non-productive. Here is what the overall study found, with its caveats: Three of the identified cytomegalovirus-associated TCR beta chains were confirmed in vitro to be specific for cytomegalovirus antigens. Linkage disequilibrium might explain the correlated functional status among segregating V segments, but an unknown experimental factor could not be excluded. A later analysis found that TCR association rates varied across HLA loci, with DRB1 alleles showing the most associated TCRs and HLA-C alleles the fewest. According to a later genetic analysis, donors in an Asian-associated ancestry cluster had fewer N-insertions in productive TCRs than the approximately 610-donor mean. A cluster of highly shared sequence variants was judged likely to represent a technical artifact of the sequencing pipeline. Cytomegalovirus status was reported to be diagnosed by the classifier with high specificity and sensitivity in both the original and validation cohorts. A further reported finding was that TCR beta sequences accurately predicted the HLA-A and HLA-B alleles for most subjects in the first cohort. Broadly in line with IMGT annotations, most TCR beta V segments showed up in productive rearrangements about 87% or about 30% of the time in an earlier analysis of several hundred of the donors. Strong co-occurrence of HLA alleles, especially DR and DQ, made assigning TCR associations to individual alleles difficult. HLA typing was unavailable for some donors at each locus, so association tests used only the typed subset. Roughly uniform sequencing depth across donors was assumed in presence/absence analyses, although this assumption may not hold. Because counts were too low, approximately 18 rarely observed V segments, including chromosome 9 orphons, were excluded from the earlier analysis of 587 of the donors. Most CMV-associated TCR beta chains appeared to be HLA-restricted in a later analysis, and the HLA associations seemed to be driven largely by CMV exposure. Only TCR beta chains were sequenced in this cohort, and the absence of alpha or paired-chain data limited detectable features. While some public TCRs were present in many individuals, most TCR sequences turned up only very rarely across donors. CMV serostatus was the only immune exposure information available for the cohort. A later analysis found that HLA-associated TCR beta chains were more clonally expanded and had lower generation probabilities than equally common non-associated chains. An association between a missense DCLRE1C variant and V-gene and J-gene trimming of TCR beta chains was found in a later genetic analysis and replicated in an independent cohort. It was suggested by the authors that the approach could potentially be generalized to other disease states and immunological phenotypes. Several of the top co-occurrence clusters appeared to be linked to parvovirus B19, influenza, CMV and Epstein-Barr virus, according to a later analysis. At a false discovery rate of 0.05, a later analysis linked under 20,000 TCR beta sequences to specific HLA alleles. Because the 87-base-pair reads could not distinguish some IMGT-functional V segments, including TRBV6-2 and TRBV6-3, those segments were excluded. In the study, approximately 150 TCR beta chains were listed as associated with cytomegalovirus.

V is clipped by 5 bases and J by 5 bases, and the sequence between their germline boundaries is 13 bases long. The CDR3 numbers 15 residues from cysteine through phenylalanine. The read is trimmed to its CDR3 DNA, 45 bases read in frame from base 1. For CDR1 and CDR2, the germline V gene lists SGHTA and FQGNSA. In total, more than 500 healthy bone marrow donors made up the cohort. At the time of sampling, all cohort members were nominally healthy, though unrecorded immune exposures were likely present. The donor tested CMV seropositive and was one of the 289 seropositive cohort members. Each donor provided a peripheral blood sample, and peripheral blood mononuclear cells were used for TCR beta sequencing. The Qiagen DNeasy Blood Extraction Kit was used to extract genomic DNA from the blood cell samples. With respect to this clone: No cognate antigen has been identified for it. Per-base quality was not reported, and no clone a single base away is much larger than it.

The library was prepared using the immunoSEQ multiplex PCR assay. The multiplex PCR relied on a mix of 60 forward primers for TCR Vbeta segments and 13 reverse primers for TCR Jbeta segments. The CDR3 region of rearranged TCR beta genes was amplified from genomic DNA with a multiplex PCR assay. Amplified TCR beta libraries were sequenced as 87-base-pair reads on the Illumina HiSeq System. The study's processing was this. In a later analysis, roughly 80 million unique TCR beta chains were counted across the 666 repertoires, and around 10 million of these chains were shared by at least two donors. Raw reads were error-corrected and collapsed into unique sequences with a nearest-neighbor algorithm that merged closely related sequences to remove PCR and sequencing errors. CDR3 sequences were aligned to IMGT reference sequences to assign V, D and J gene segments. For a sequence to be retained, a match of at least six nucleotides was required to both a V gene segment and a J gene segment. A rearrangement counted as productive if the CDR3 had no stop codons and remained in frame with V and J, and every other rearrangement counted as non-productive. Following IMGT convention, CDR3 was defined as the stretch from the second conserved V-encoded cysteine up to the conserved J-encoded phenylalanine. Sequences without an unambiguous match to a single V gene segment were excluded from the earlier analysis of 500 to 700 of the donors. In an earlier analysis of about 590 of the donors, a V segment was called functional when productive rearrangements were above 56.7%, and segregating when the standard deviation between donors exceeded 5%. To diagnose cytomegalovirus status from the catalog of TCR beta chain sequences, a statistical classification framework was built. V and J gene assignment, in a later analysis, came from comparing TCR nucleotide sequences with IMGT/GENE-DB human TR gene sequences. In a later analysis, CDR3 sequences and most-parsimonious VDJ recombination scenarios were assigned using the TCRdist pipeline. A later analysis defined each TCR beta chain by its CDR3 amino acid sequence plus V-gene family, and excluded reads lacking a unique V-gene family. To address suspected cross-contamination and a sequencing artifact, a later analysis removed roughly 640 highly shared, low-generation-probability nucleotide sequences. For each public chain, a later analysis derived a clonal expansion index from normalized ranks of inferred template counts within each repertoire. Generation probabilities in a later analysis came from a VDJ recombination model fitted to out-of-frame rearrangements, and those results were checked against IGoR. In a later analysis, hypergeometric tests were used to score TCR-TCR, TCR-HLA and TCR-CMV co-occurrence, with a repertoire-size bias correction applied to TCR pairs. To estimate false discovery rates, a later analysis permuted the HLA or CMV assignments 20 times. A later analysis grouped co-occurring TCRs with DBSCAN, adding TCRdist sequence similarity when clustering within HLA-allele-positive subsets. Co-occurrence clustering excluded repertoires with fewer than 30,000 or more than 120,000 public chains, plus five with anomalous nucleotide sharing. TCRdb holds this immuneACCESS table with in-frame rearrangements only. Some clones are missing; in checked studies, unresolved V genes explain under half, and the rest has no known cause. That table gives V, J and clone size, and the DNA gave D and trimming. The sample includes over 100,000 clones, with nearly 70% observed a single time. Approximately 5.5% of the sample goes to the ten largest clones.

The sequenced sample consisted of PBMCs. This TCR came from a woman in her 70s in good health and CMV-seropositive. The V and J segments used are TRBV7-2 and TRBJ1-6, with the D gene call left open. CDR3 reads: CASSRAEGNNSPLHF. The DNA sequence is as follows: TGTGCCAGCAGCCGCGCGGAGGGCAATAATTCACCCCTCCACTTT.